The 18 T cell receptor beta chains given below trace back to one sample, sequenced in a study of resident and recirculating memory T cells in vitiligo. TCRdb keeps only in-frame clones here, not all; method: immunoSEQ multiplex PCR. The sample holds around 70,000 clones, approximately 93% seen once. Sequences were obtained from blood. These receptors originate from a male donor with vitiligo.

The J gene is TRBJ1-3, the V gene TRBV19; D possibly corresponds to TRBD1 (6 bases). CDR1 and CDR2 from the germline V gene are LNHDA and SQIVND (reference sequence). CDR3 length equals 15 residues. The germline V and J ends were trimmed by 6 bases and 2 bases, with 14 bases remaining between them. The CDR3 nucleotides are TGTGCCAGTAGAAACTCAGGGGACCCTGGAAACACCATATATTTT. The encoded protein is CASRNSGDPGNTIYF.

The rearrangement links TRBV7-7 to TRBJ2-2; D is unclear. V lost 4 bases, J lost 5 bases, and 5 bases lay in between. This CDR3 has 12 amino acids. The germline gives CDR1 SSHAT, CDR2 FNYEAQ (reference sequence). CDR3 DNA: TGTGCCAGCAGCTCAGTAACCGGGGAGCTGTTTTTT. This sequence encodes CASSSVTGELFF.

V and J are TRBV18 and TRBJ2-7; 10 bases agree with TRBD1. This CDR3 comprises 17 residues. Germline assignment: CDR1 KGHSH and CDR2 LQKENI. The junction had 8 bases not matched to a gene; V was cut back by 3 bases and J by 0 bases. CDR3 region: CASSPSPGQGISYEQYF. In DNA, the CDR3 is TGTGCCAGCTCACCGTCCCCGGGACAGGGGATCTCCTACGAGCAGTACTTC.

The V gene is TRBV4-2, the J gene TRBJ2-2; 10 bases align to TRBD2. Germline V lookup: CDR1 LGHNA, CDR2 YNFKEQ. J gave up 4 bases and V 0 bases, and 8 bases lay outside the gene matches. The CDR3 is 18 amino acids. CDR3 sequence: CASSQDISGGGLTGELFF. DNA of the CDR3: TGTGCCAGCAGCCAAGATATAAGCGGGGGGGGCCTCACCGGGGAGCTGTTTTTT.

The rearrangement links TRBV29-1 to TRBJ2-3; 7 nucleotides agree with TRBD1. V dropped 8 bases and J dropped 5; count of bases not matched to a gene: 13. The CDR3 covers 14 residues. Per germline, CDR1 SQVTM and CDR2 ANQGSEA. CDR3 residues: CSSRTGQFKDTQYF. DNA of the CDR3: TGCAGCTCCCGGACGGGACAGTTTAAAGATACGCAGTATTTT.

This sequence joins TRBV4-1 and TRBJ1-1; TRBD1 is a possible D gene (6 bases). Deletions cut 2 bases from V and 6 bases from J, with 22 bases between. Germline V gives CDR1 MGHRA, CDR2 YSYEKL. The CDR3 extends over 17 amino acids. The CDR3 protein is CASSQLIHTTGKPEAFF. CDR3 nucleotide sequence: TGCGCCAGCAGCCAACTTATACACACTACAGGGAAGCCTGAAGCTTTCTTT.

This clone was observed a single time. V and J are TRBV30 and TRBJ1-2; D not certain. In germline, CDR1 is GTSNPN, CDR2 SVGIG (reference sequence). The CDR3 runs to 12 residues. The V gene lost 3 bases and the J gene lost 0 bases, with 5 bases spanning the gap. The CDR3 loop reads CAWRGPNYGYTF. CDR3 nucleotides: TGTGCCTGGAGGGGCCCTAACTATGGCTACACCTTC.

The chain couples TRBV14 to TRBJ1-3, with 8 bases that match TRBD1. Germline V gene data show CDR1 as SGHDN and CDR2 as FVKESK. The CDR3 extends over 15 amino acids. With V trimmed by 0 bases and J by 4 bases, 2 bases remained unmatched. The CDR3 sequence is CASSQDRGRGNTIYF. CDR3 nucleotide sequence: TGTGCCAGCAGCCAAGACAGGGGGCGAGGAAACACCATATATTTT. Variable domain in full (rest from reference TRBV14 and TRBJ1-3): EAGVTQFPSHSVIEKGQTVTLRCDPISGHDNLYWYRRVMGKEIKFLLHFVKESKQDESGMPNNRFLAERTGGTYSTLKVQPAELEDSGVYFCASSQDRGRGNTIYFGEGSWLTVV.

V usage is TRBV6-1 and J usage is TRBJ1-2; 12 bases align to TRBD1. Germline V lookup: CDR1 MNHNS, CDR2 SASEGT. The CDR3 length is 15 residues. CDR3 loop: CAAAGTGGAMIGYTF. In nucleotides, the CDR3 is TGTGCAGCTGCGGGGACAGGGGGCGCGATGATAGGCTACACCTTC.

The V call is TRBV5-4, the J call TRBJ2-1, with D possibly TRBD1 on 6 matching bases. Germline CDR1 SGHNT, CDR2 YYREEE (reference sequence). The CDR3 is made up of 14 amino acids. V shed 4 bases and J shed 9 bases, with 17 bases lying between them. In DNA, the CDR3 is TGTGCCAGCAGCCGCGAAACAGGGTACGGTGAGCAGTTCTTC. It encodes CASSRETGYGEQFF.

V gene TRBV2 combines with J gene TRBJ2-2; TRBD1 aligns across 8 bases. CDR3 length: 15 residues. Germline V lookup: CDR1 SNHLY, CDR2 FYNNEI. Losses at the gene ends were 8 bases for V and 2 bases for J; bases not matched to a gene: 7. CDR3 sequence: CASARTGTNTGELFF. DNA of the CDR3: TGTGCCAGCGCCCGGACAGGGACAAACACCGGGGAGCTGTTTTTT. Looking up the rest from reference TRBV2 and TRBJ2-2 gives the full variable domain: EPEVTQTPSHQVTQMGQEVILRCVPISNHLYFYWYRQILGQKVEFLVSFYNNEISEKSEIFDDQFSVERPDGSNFTLKIRSTKLEDSAMYFCASARTGTNTGELFFGEGSRLTVL.

The rearrangement joins TRBV7-6 to TRBJ1-1; no definite D call. The CDR3 consists of 14 residues. V dropped 5 bases and J dropped 3 bases, with 13 bases sitting between them. The germline V gene has CDR1 SGHVS and CDR2 FNYEAQ. CDR3 amino acids: CASSISDGDTEAFF. As DNA, the CDR3 is TGTGCCAGCAGCATATCCGACGGGGACACTGAAGCTTTCTTT.

The chain has TRBV5-4 and TRBJ1-2; TRBD1 might be the D (5 bases). The germline gives CDR1 SGHNT, CDR2 YYREEE (reference sequence). The CDR3 spans 17 residues. V lost 4 bases, J lost 0 bases, and 19 bases lay in between. The CDR3 here is CASSRRDLALANYGYTF. The CDR3 bases are TGTGCCAGCAGCCGCCGGGACTTGGCCCTAGCTAACTATGGCTACACCTTC.

The V call is TRBV5-1, the J call TRBJ2-5; D possibly corresponds to TRBD2 (5 bases). The germline CDR1 and CDR2 sequences are SGHRS and YFSETQ. V lost 0 bases, J lost 8 bases, and 20 bases lay in between. The CDR3 length is 16 residues. The CDR3, as DNA: TGCGCCAGCAGCTTGGCCGCTAGCCCAGCACGAGGAACCCAGTACTTC. Residues: CASSLAASPARGTQYF.

The chain employs TRBV29-1 and TRBJ1-2; 7 bases line up with TRBD1. The V and J ends lost 6 bases and 6 bases, in that order; junction bases with no gene match: 16. The germline V gene has CDR1 SQVTM and CDR2 ANQGSEA. The CDR3 runs 15 residues. The chain's CDR3 is CSVGHLRTGSDGYTF. CDR3 nucleotide sequence: TGCAGCGTCGGCCACTTGAGGACAGGTTCTGATGGCTACACCTTC. Together with reference TRBV29-1 and TRBJ1-2, the CDR3 gives the full variable domain: SAVISQKPSRDICQRGTSLTIQCQVDSQVTMMFWYRQQPGQSLTLIATANQGSEATYESGFVIDKFPISRPNLTFSTLTVSNMSPEDSSIYLCSVGHLRTGSDGYTFGSGTRLTVV.

V gene TRBV25-1 combines with J gene TRBJ1-2; 8 positions match TRBD1. V shed 2 bases, J shed 4 bases, and the junction held 3 bases outside the gene matches. The CDR3 totals 14 residues. Germline CDR1 reads MGHDK; CDR2 reads SYGVNS. CDR3 DNA sequence: TGTGCCAGCAGTGAAGGGGACAGGTCCTATGGCTACACCTTC. This sequence encodes CASSEGDRSYGYTF.

The chain couples TRBV6-5 to TRBJ1-1; D is ambiguous. The CDR3 is made up of 13 amino acids. Trimming shortened V by 2 bases and J by 6 bases, and 10 bases separated the two germline ends. Germline V gene data show CDR1 as MNHEY and CDR2 as SVGAGI. CDR3 DNA: TGTGCCAGCAGTTACGGGCTGCGCGCTGAAGCTTTCTTT. It codes for CASSYGLRAEAFF.

The chain joins TRBV5-5 to TRBJ1-4; 10 bases line up with TRBD1. From germline, CDR1 is SGHKS and CDR2 YYEKEE (reference sequence). J lost 8 bases, V lost 4 bases, and 14 bases had no gene match. This CDR3 has 17 amino acids. The CDR3 is CASSRDRGSSGEEKLFF. The CDR3 DNA is TGTGCCAGCAGCCGGGACAGGGGATCTTCAGGGGAAGAAAAACTGTTTTTT.